Below, 12 T cell receptor beta chains from the same sample are listed, as sequenced in a study of blood T cell repertoires in COVID-19 (dated by TCRdb to the early 2020s). The library was obtained by the immunoSEQ multiplex PCR assay. TCRdb obtained this table from immuneACCESS and retained in-frame rearrangements with V and J assigned. These tables miss some clones; where compared with another copy, unresolved V genes account for less than half of the shortfall, and the remainder is unexplained. The table for this sample lists 85,000 to 130,000 clones; over 70% of them were counted only once. In total, the top ten clones hold 0.75% to 1% of the sample. The source material was peripheral blood. The source of these receptors is a human donor with acute or convalescent COVID-19. The donor label of this sample is uncertain.

The chain joins TRBV7-2 to TRBJ2-1; D may be TRBD1 (6 bases). Trimming removed 4 bases from V and 0 bases from J, with 13 bases in between. From germline, CDR1 is SGHTA and CDR2 FQGNSA. The CDR3 is 16 residues long. DNA for the CDR3: TGTGCCAGCAGCTACGACAGGCCGAGCTCCTACAATGAGCAGTTCTTC. It encodes CASSYDRPSSYNEQFF. Looking up the rest from reference TRBV7-2 and TRBJ2-1 gives the full variable domain: GAGVSQSPSNKVTEKGKDVELRCDPISGHTALYWYRQSLGQGLEFLIYFQGNSAPDKSGLPSDRFSAERTGGSVSTLTIQRTQQEDSAVYLCASSYDRPSSYNEQFFGPGTRLTVL.

This clone was observed a single time. This chain links TRBV6-5 with TRBJ1-1; D not certain. There are 15 residues in the CDR3. V gave up 5 bases and J gave up 2 bases, with 15 bases separating them. Germline V gene sequence: CDR1 MNHEY, CDR2 SVGAGI. DNA for the CDR3: TGTGCCAGCAGTACCCATGTCAGCGTAAACACTGAAGCTTTCTTT. The encoded protein is CASSTHVSVNTEAFF.

The V call is TRBV30, the J call TRBJ1-1, with D unresolved. Germline CDR1 GTSNPN, CDR2 SVGIG (reference sequence). The CDR3 covers 14 residues. With 5 bases removed from V and 10 bases from J, the gap between germline ends came to 23 bases. The CDR3 sequence: CAWRTGDTARVAFF. CDR3 DNA sequence: TGTGCCTGGCGAACCGGGGATACAGCGAGGGTAGCTTTCTTT.

The chain joins TRBV5-1 to TRBJ2-3, with D possibly being TRBD1 (5 bases). Germline V gene data show CDR1 as SGHRS and CDR2 as YFSETQ. Trimming removed 0 bases at V and 8 bases at J, with 13 bases between. The CDR3 totals 14 residues. Written as DNA, the CDR3 is TGCGCCAGCAGCTTGGATTACAGCCAGGGTACGCAGTATTTT. Translation gives CASSLDYSQGTQYF.

The genes are TRBV7-8 and TRBJ2-5; 7 nucleotides line up with TRBD2. The junction had 4 bases not matched to a gene; V was cut back by 3 bases and J by 0 bases. Germline loops: CDR1 SGHVS, CDR2 FQNEAQ. The CDR3 spans 15 residues. DNA of the CDR3: TGTGCCAGCAGCTTCGGTCGGGGGGACCAAGAGACCCAGTACTTC. Translated, it gives CASSFGRGDQETQYF. Together with reference TRBV7-8 and TRBJ2-5, the CDR3 gives the full variable domain: GAGVSQSPRYKVAKRGQDVALRCDPISGHVSLFWYQQALGQGPEFLTYFQNEAQLDKSGLPSDRFFAERPEGSVSTLKIQRTQQEDSAVYLCASSFGRGDQETQYFGPGTRLLVL.

The chain links TRBV6-1 to TRBJ2-5; 8 bases are a match to TRBD2. CDR1 and CDR2 (germline): MNHNS, SASEGT. J lost 4 bases, V lost 3 bases, and 7 bases had no gene match. This CDR3 has 15 amino acids. CDR3 region: CASSDIPGGGETQYF. The CDR3 DNA reads as TGTGCCAGCAGTGATATTCCGGGGGGGGGAGAGACCCAGTACTTC.

The rearrangement joins TRBV5-1 to TRBJ1-2, with TRBD1 matching over 9 bases. Germline values: CDR1 SGHRS, CDR2 YFSETQ. The ends lost 4 bases at V and 6 bases at J; junction bases unmatched: 7. The CDR3 extends over 14 amino acids. CDR3 bases: TGCGCCAGCAGCATCCGACAGGGGGGTAATGGCTACACCTTC. Residues: CASSIRQGGNGYTF.

The count of this clone is one. The chain links TRBV4-1 to TRBJ1-2, with a weak D call TRBD1 (5 bases). Trimming stripped 3 bases from V and 4 bases from J, with 18 bases between. The germline gives CDR1 MGHRA, CDR2 YSYEKL. The CDR3 extends over 16 amino acids. CDR3 amino acids: CASSQPRPEGLYGYTF. DNA of the CDR3: TGCGCCAGCAGCCAGCCCCGACCCGAGGGACTCTATGGCTACACCTTC.

This clone occurred once. The gene calls are TRBV6-5 and TRBJ1-1, with D unclear. The length of the CDR3 is 14 residues. In germline, CDR1 is MNHEY, CDR2 SVGAGI. Between the trimmed V and J ends, which lost 5 bases and 1 base, there was a span of 11 bases. As DNA, the CDR3 is TGTGCCAGCAGTCTAACGCGGGGGAACACTGAAGCTTTCTTT. Translated, it gives CASSLTRGNTEAFF.

The rearrangement uses TRBV6-2 or TRBV6-3 and TRBJ1-2, with 7 positions matching TRBD1. This CDR3 has 15 amino acids. The junction had 14 bases not matched to a gene; V was cut back by 5 bases and J by 8 bases. Per the germline V gene, CDR1 is MNHEY and CDR2 is SVGEGT. CDR3 sequence (DNA): TGTGCCAGCAGTCCCCACACCCCGGCAGGGGGAGGCTACACCTTC. Translation gives CASSPHTPAGGGYTF.

The sample holds one count of this clone. The chain uses TRBV12-3 or TRBV12-4 and TRBJ2-5; no reliable D call. The V end lost 2 bases, the J end lost 5 bases, and 9 bases lay between the germline ends. This CDR3 has 13 residues. Here the CDR3 reads CASSLRQVETQYF. DNA of the CDR3: TGTGCCAGCAGTTTAAGGCAGGTCGAGACCCAGTACTTC.

This clone has only one observation. This chain connects TRBV2 to TRBJ1-4; tentative D call: TRBD1 (5 bases). V lost 1 base to trimming and J lost 0 bases, with 12 bases between them. This CDR3 is built from 17 residues. CDR1 and CDR2 from the germline V gene are SNHLY and FYNNEI. The CDR3 here is CASSEGWKGTTNEKLFF. The CDR3 nucleotides read TGTGCCAGCAGTGAAGGTTGGAAGGGGACAACTAATGAAAAACTGTTTTTT. Full variable domain (missing parts from reference TRBV2 and TRBJ1-4): EPEVTQTPSHQVTQMGQEVILRCVPISNHLYFYWYRQILGQKVEFLVSFYNNEISEKSEIFDDQFSVERPDGSNFTLKIRSTKLEDSAMYFCASSEGWKGTTNEKLFFGSGTQLSVL.